This T cell receptor beta chain was sequenced in a study of a mutant IDH1 vaccine in newly diagnosed glioma. Turning to the study itself: Patients had received radiotherapy, temozolomide, or both previously, most receiving both. The study, taken as a whole, reports: Patients mounted vaccine-induced immune responses in about 92% of cases.

Per germline, CDR1 WNHNN and CDR2 SYGVQD (reference sequence). V lost 2 bases and J lost 2; bases outside the gene matches: 11. The CDR3 spans 18 residues. Time point specified: week 35, safety follow-up. It was 300 ug of mutant IDH1 20-mer peptide that made up each vaccine dose, given with topical imiquimod. Eight vaccinations went to patients in weeks 1, 3, 5, 7, 11, 15, 19, 23. The repertoire was sequenced with immunoSEQ multiplex PCR; TCRdb's copy has only in-frame clones and lacks some. The sample records some 30,000 clones, around 80% being singletons. This clone occurred a few times. Antigen specificity is unknown.

The receptor was isolated from a middle-aged woman with glioma. The rearrangement links TRBV10-1 to TRBJ2-2; 7 bases align to TRBD2. The source material was PBMCs, sampled from a glioma patient whose treatment included an IDH1 peptide vaccine. Here the CDR3 DNA reads TGCGCCAGCAGTGAGGTGGTCGCGCGGGGGATAAACACCGGGGAGCTGTTTTTT. Protein sequence: CASSEVVARGINTGELFF.